The present entry profiles one T cell receptor beta chain with its context. The CDR3 runs 16 residues. V was shortened by 3 bases and J by 9 bases, with 18 bases between the two germline ends. The germline gives CDR1 SEHNR, CDR2 FQNEAQ (reference sequence). A sample-barcoded 5' primer and a J-beta primer mix were used in a second PCR of roughly 7 to 12 cycles. TCRdb redid the calling of the 5' RACE reads with MiXCR, one entry per CDR3 protein. The sample consists of roughly 1.7 million distinct CDR3 sequences, roughly 32% of them appearing once. The people who gave samples were healthy Caucasians from Russia, aged about 6 to 100. Each sample gave at least 6.5 million isolated PBMCs. A minimum of 5 micrograms of total RNA was extracted per sample. This specimen belongs to a study of blood T cells in healthy people across ages.

The genes are TRBV7-9 and TRBJ1-6, with a tentative D call TRBD1 (6 bases). The specimen sequenced was blood. This receptor was identified in a woman aged 25 to 39 in good health. CDR3 DNA sequence: TGTGCCAGCAGCTTTCGGACAGCCCTGGTGGGTTCACCCCTCCACTTT. Translation: CASSFRTALVGSPLHF.